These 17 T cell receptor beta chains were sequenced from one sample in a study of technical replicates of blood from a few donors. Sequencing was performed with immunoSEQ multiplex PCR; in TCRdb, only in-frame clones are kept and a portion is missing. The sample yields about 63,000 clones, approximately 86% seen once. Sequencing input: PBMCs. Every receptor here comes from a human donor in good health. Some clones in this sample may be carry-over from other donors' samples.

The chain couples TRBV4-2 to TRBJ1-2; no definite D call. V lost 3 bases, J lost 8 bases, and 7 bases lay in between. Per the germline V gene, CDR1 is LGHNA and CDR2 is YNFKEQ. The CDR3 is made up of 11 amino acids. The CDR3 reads CASSHTGGYTF. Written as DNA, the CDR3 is TGTGCCAGCAGCCATACGGGGGGCTACACCTTC.

The CDR3, as DNA: TGTGCCAGCAGTTCGAGTGACAGGGGCTACAATGAGCAGTTCTTC. It translates to CASSSSDRGYNEQFF. The V and J genes are TRBV27 and TRBJ2-1; TRBD1 agrees at 8 bases. The V gene end was trimmed by 4 bases and the J gene end by 3 bases; junction bases not matched to a gene: 5. Germline V gene data show CDR1 as MNHEY and CDR2 as SMNVEV (reference sequence). This CDR3 has 15 amino acids.

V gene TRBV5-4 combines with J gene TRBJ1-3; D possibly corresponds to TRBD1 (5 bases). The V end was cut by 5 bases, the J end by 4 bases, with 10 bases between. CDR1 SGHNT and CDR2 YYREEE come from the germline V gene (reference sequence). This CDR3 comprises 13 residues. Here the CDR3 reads CASSEGAGNTIYF. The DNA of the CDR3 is TGTGCCAGCAGTGAAGGGGCGGGAAACACCATATATTTT. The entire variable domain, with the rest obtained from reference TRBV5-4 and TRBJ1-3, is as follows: ETGVTQSPTHLIKTRGQQVTLRCSSQSGHNTVSWYQQALGQGPQFIFQYYREEENGRGNFPPRFSGLQFPNYSSELNVNALELDDSALYLCASSEGAGNTIYFGEGSWLTVV.

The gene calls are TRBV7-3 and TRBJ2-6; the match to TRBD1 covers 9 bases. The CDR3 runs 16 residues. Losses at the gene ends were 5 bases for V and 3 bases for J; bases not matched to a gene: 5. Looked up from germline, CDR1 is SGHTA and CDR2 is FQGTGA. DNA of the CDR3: TGTGCCAGCAGCGCACAGGGGGCCTTTGGGGCCAACGTCCTGACTTTC. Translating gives CASSAQGAFGANVLTF.

This CDR3 reads CASSTTGTEWELFF. Written as DNA, the CDR3 is TGCGCCAGCAGCACGACCGGGACAGAATGGGAGCTGTTTTTT. V usage is TRBV5-1 and J usage is TRBJ2-2; 7 bases fit TRBD1. CDR1 is SGHRS and CDR2 is YFSETQ in the germline V gene. Trimming at V came to 4 bases and at J to 9 bases, leaving 9 bases not matched to a gene. The CDR3 is 14 residues long.

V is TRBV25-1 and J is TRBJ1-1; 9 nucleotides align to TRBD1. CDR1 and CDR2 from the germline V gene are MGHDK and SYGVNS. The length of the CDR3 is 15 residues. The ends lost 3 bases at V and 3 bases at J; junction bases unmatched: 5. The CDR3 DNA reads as TGTGCCAGCAGTGATCCCGGGACAGGGCACACTGAAGCTTTCTTT. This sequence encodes CASSDPGTGHTEAFF.

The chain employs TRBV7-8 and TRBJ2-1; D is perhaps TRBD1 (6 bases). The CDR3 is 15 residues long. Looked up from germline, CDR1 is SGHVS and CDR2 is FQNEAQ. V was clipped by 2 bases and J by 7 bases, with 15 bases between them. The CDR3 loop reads CASSLWLQGGNEQFF. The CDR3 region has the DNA TGTGCCAGCAGCTTATGGCTACAGGGTGGGAATGAGCAGTTCTTC.

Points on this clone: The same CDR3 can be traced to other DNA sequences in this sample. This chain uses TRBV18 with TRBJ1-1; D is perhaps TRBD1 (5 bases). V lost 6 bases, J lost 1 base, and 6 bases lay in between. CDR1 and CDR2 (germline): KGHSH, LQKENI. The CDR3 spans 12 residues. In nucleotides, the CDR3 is TGTGCCAGCTCGGGGGGGAACACTGAAGCTTTCTTT. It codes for CASSGGNTEAFF. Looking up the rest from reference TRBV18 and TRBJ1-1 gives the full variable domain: NAGVMQNPRHLVRRRGQEARLRCSPMKGHSHVYWYRQLPEEGLKFMVYLQKENIIDESGMPKERFSAEFPKEGPSILRIQQVVRGDSAAYFCASSGGNTEAFFGQGTRLTVV.

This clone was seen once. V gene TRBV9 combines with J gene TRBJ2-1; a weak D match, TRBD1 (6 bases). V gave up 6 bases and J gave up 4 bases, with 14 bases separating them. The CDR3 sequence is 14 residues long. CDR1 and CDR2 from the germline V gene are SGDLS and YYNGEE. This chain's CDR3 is CASNPDSYYNEQFF. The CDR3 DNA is TGTGCCAGCAATCCGGACAGCTATTACAATGAGCAGTTCTTC. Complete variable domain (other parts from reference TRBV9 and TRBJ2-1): DSGVTQTPKHLITATGQRVTLRCSPRSGDLSVYWYQQSLDQGLQFLIQYYNGEERAKGNILERFSAQQFPDLHSELNLSSLELGDSALYFCASNPDSYYNEQFFGPGTRLTVL.

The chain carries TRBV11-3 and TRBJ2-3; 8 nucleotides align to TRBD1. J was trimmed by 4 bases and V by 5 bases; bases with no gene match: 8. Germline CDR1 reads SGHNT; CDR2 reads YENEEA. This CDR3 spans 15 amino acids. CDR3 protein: CASSPDRVKADTQYF. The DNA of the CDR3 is TGTGCCAGCAGCCCGGACAGGGTGAAGGCAGATACGCAGTATTTT.

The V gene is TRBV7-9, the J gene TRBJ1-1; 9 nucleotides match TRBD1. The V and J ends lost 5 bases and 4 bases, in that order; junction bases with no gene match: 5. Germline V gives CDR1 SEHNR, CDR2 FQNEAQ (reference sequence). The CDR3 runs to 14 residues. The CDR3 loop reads CASSQQGALTEAFF. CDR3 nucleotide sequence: TGTGCCAGCAGCCAACAGGGGGCACTCACTGAAGCTTTCTTT.

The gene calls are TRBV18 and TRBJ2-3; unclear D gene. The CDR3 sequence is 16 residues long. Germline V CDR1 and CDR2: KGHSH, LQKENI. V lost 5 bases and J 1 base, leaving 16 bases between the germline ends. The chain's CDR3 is CASSSSVSSGTDTQYF. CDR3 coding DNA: TGTGCCAGCTCATCTAGTGTGTCATCGGGCACAGATACGCAGTATTTT.

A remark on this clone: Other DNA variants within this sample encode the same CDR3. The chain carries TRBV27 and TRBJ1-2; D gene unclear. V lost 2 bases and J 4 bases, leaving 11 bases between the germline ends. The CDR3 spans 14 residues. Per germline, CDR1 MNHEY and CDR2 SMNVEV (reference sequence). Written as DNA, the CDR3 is TGTGCCAGCAGTTTAATCCCAGGCTCCTATGGCTACACCTTC. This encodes CASSLIPGSYGYTF.

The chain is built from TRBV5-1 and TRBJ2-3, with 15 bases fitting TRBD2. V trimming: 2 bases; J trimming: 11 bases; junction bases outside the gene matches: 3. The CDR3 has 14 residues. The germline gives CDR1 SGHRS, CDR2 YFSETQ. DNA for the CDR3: TGCGCCAGCAGCTTCCGGACTAGCGGGGGGGAGCAGTATTTT. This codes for CASSFRTSGGEQYF. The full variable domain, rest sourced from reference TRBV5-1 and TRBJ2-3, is KAGVTQTPRYLIKTRGQQVTLSCSPISGHRSVSWYQQTPGQGLQFLFEYFSETQRNKGNFPGRFSGRQFSNSRSEMNVSTLELGDSALYLCASSFRTSGGEQYFGPGTRLTVL.

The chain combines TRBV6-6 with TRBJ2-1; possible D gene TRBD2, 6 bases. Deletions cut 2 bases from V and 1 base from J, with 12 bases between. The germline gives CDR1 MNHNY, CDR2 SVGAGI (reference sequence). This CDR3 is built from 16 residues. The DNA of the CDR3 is TGTGCCAGCAGTTACCGAGCTAGCGATTCCTACAATGAGCAGTTCTTC. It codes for CASSYRASDSYNEQFF.

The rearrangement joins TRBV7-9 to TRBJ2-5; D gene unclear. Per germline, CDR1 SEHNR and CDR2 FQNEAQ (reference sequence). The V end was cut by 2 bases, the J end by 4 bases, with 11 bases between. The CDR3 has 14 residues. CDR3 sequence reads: CASSLSLGLETQYF. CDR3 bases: TGTGCCAGCAGCTTATCGCTGGGCTTAGAGACCCAGTACTTC.

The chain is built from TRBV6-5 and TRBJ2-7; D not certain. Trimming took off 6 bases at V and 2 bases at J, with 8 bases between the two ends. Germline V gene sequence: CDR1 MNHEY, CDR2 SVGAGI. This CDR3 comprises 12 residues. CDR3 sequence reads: CASSPTAYEQYF. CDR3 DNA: TGTGCCAGCAGCCCCACAGCCTACGAGCAGTACTTC.